Listed here are 2 T cell receptor beta chains from one sample, sequenced in a study of blood T cell repertoires in COVID-19. Clones were read by immunoSEQ multiplex PCR, and TCRdb kept only the in-frame ones, dropping some. In the table there are about 43,000 clones, roughly nine tenths of which are singletons. Source material: peripheral blood. All receptors derive from a human donor in a cohort sampled during active COVID-19.

This chain connects TRBV7-2 to TRBJ2-5; 10 nucleotides align to TRBD2. Germline CDR1 and CDR2: SGHTA and FQGNSA. V lost 0 bases to trimming and J lost 5 bases; unmatched junction nucleotides: 3. CDR3 length: 15 residues. The CDR3 DNA reads TGTGCCAGCAGCTTAGCAGCGGGGGGGTTGGAGACCCAGTACTTC. Translating gives CASSLAAGGLETQYF.

The chain combines TRBV24-1 with TRBJ2-5; 10 nucleotides match TRBD2. Germline V lookup: CDR1 KGHDR, CDR2 SFDVKD. The CDR3 loop spans 15 amino acids. V lost 3 bases and J lost 5; bases outside the gene matches: 5. The CDR3 nucleotides read TGTGCCACCAGTGATGGCAGCGGGGGGGCCGAGACCCAGTACTTC. Its translation: CATSDGSGGAETQYF.